This TCR beta chain was retrieved from a study of blood T cell repertoires in COVID-19. CDR1 is KGHSH and CDR2 is LQKENI in the germline V gene. The length of the CDR3 is 14 residues. V shed 6 bases and J shed 3 bases, with 15 bases lying between them. In the original analysis: Estimates of nucleated cell counts were drawn from the amplification of reference gene primers. The table came from immunoSEQ multiplex PCR; TCRdb's copy has only in-frame clones and leaves some out. V and J calls and clone size come straight from that table; D and trimming were deduced from the DNA. The table includes roughly 200,000 clones, about 90% detected once.

Sequences were obtained from peripheral blood. This TCR was recovered from a man between 60 and 70 years old with active or convalescent COVID-19. The chain has TRBV18 and TRBJ2-7; possibly TRBD1 for D (6 bases). CDR3 in amino acids: CASSRTGIGYEQYF. DNA of the CDR3: TGTGCCAGCTCTCGCACAGGGATCGGCTACGAGCAGTACTTC.